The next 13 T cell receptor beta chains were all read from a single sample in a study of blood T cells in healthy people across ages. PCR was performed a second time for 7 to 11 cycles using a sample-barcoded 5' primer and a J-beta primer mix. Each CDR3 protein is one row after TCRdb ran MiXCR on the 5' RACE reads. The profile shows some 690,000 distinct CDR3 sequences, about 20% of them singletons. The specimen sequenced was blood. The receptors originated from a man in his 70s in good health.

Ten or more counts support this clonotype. The CDR3 loop is CASSWTGSVDEQYF. The CDR3 DNA sequence: TGTGCCAGCAGCTGGACAGGGAGTGTAGACGAGCAGTACTTC. The chain uses TRBV11-2 and TRBJ2-7, with 8 positions matching TRBD1. CDR3 length: 14 residues. Germline V gene data show CDR1 as SGHAT and CDR2 as FQNNGV. V gave up 4 bases and J gave up 5 bases; unmatched junction bases: 7.

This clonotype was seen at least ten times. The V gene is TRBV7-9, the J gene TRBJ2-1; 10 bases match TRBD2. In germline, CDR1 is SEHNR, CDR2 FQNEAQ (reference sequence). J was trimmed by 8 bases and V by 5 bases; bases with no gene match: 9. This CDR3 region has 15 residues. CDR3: CASSQLAGRGDEQFF. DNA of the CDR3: TGTGCCAGCAGCCAACTAGCGGGAAGGGGCGATGAGCAGTTCTTC.

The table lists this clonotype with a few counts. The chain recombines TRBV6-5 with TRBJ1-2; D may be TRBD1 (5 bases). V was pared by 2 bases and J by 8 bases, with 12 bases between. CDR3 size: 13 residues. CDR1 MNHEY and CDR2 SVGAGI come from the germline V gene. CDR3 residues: CASSYEGLDGYTF. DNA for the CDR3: TGTGCCAGCAGTTACGAGGGGCTGGACGGCTACACCTTC.

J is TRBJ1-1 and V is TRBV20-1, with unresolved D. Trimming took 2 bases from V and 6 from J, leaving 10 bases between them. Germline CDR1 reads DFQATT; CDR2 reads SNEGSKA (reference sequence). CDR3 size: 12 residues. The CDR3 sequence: CSARLYDSEAFF. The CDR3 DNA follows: TGCAGTGCTAGATTATACGACTCTGAAGCTTTCTTT.

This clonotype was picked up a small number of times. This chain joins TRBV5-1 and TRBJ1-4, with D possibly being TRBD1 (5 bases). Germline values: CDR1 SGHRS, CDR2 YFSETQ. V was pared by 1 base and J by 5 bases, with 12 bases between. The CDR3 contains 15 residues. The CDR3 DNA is TGCGCCAGCAGCTTGTCGGCCAGGGAGAATGAAAAACTGTTTTTT. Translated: CASSLSARENEKLFF.

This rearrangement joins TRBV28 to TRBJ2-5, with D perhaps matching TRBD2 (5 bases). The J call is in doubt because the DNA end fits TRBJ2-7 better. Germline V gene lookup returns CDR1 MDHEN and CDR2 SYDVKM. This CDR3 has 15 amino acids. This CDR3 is CASSLTGLSTYEQYF. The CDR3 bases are TGTGCCAGCAGTTTAACTGGACTCTCCACCTACGAGCAGTACTTC.

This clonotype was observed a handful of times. The CDR3 DNA sequence: TGTGCCAGCAGCCTAAACACAGGGAGTGAAGCTTTCTTT. The encoded protein is CASSLNTGSEAFF. This chain connects TRBV7-2 to TRBJ1-1, with a weak D call TRBD1 (6 bases). V was cut by 5 bases and J by 7 bases, with 14 bases left in between. The CDR3 runs 13 residues. The germline CDR1 and CDR2 sequences are SGHTA and FQGNSA.

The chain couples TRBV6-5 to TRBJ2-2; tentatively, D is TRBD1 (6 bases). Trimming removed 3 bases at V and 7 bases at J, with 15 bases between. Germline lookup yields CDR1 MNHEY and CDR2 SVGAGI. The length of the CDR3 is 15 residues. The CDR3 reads CASSYDRRLSGELFF. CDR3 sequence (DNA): TGTGCCAGCAGTTATGACAGGCGGTTGAGCGGGGAGCTGTTTTTT.

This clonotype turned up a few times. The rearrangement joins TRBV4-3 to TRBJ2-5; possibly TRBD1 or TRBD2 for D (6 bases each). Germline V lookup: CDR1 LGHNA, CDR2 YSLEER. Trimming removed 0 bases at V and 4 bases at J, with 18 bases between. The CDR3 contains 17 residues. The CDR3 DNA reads TGCGCCAGCAGCCAAGATCTGAGGGGGGATTGGGGAGAGACCCAGTACTTC. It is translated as CASSQDLRGDWGETQYF.

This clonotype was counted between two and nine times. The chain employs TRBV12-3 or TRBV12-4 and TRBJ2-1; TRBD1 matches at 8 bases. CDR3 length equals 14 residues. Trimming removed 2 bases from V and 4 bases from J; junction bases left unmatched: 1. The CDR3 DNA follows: TGTGCCAGCAGTTTAAGGGACAGGTACAATGAGCAGTTCTTC. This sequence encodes CASSLRDRYNEQFF.

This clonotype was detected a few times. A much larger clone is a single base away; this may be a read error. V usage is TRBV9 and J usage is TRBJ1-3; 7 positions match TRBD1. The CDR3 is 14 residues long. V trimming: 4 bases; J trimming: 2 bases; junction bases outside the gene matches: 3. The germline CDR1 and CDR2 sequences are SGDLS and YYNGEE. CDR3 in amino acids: CASSSDRAGNTIYF. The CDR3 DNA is TGTGCCAGCAGCAGCGACAGGGCTGGAAACACCATATATTTT.

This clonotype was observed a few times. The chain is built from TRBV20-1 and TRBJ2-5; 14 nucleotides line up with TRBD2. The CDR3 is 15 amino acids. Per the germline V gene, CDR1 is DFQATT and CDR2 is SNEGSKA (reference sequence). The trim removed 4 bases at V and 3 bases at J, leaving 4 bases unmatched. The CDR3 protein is CSATGLAGVEETQYF. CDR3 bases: TGCAGTGCTACGGGACTAGCGGGGGTTGAAGAGACCCAGTACTTC.

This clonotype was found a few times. The CDR3 is CASSLSRQGGPFATNEKLFF. The CDR3 DNA is TGTGCCAGCAGTTTATCCCGACAGGGGGGCCCGTTTGCAACTAATGAAAAACTGTTTTTT. The chain joins TRBV27 to TRBJ1-4, with 9 nucleotides matching TRBD1. Losses at the gene ends were 0 bases for V and 0 bases for J; bases not matched to a gene: 11. Germline CDR1 and CDR2: MNHEY and SMNVEV (reference sequence). This CDR3 comprises 20 residues.